The 13 T cell receptor beta chains in this list originate from one sample, sequenced in a study of cytomegalovirus exposure and HLA in healthy donors (dated by TCRdb to about 2017). The library relied on the immunoSEQ multiplex PCR assay. For the multiplex PCR, a mixture combining 60 forward primers for TCR Vbeta segments and 13 reverse primers for TCR Jbeta segments was used. What TCRdb holds here is the immuneACCESS table cut down to in-frame rearrangements. Part of the clones is not present; checked against another copy, under half of the missing clones reflect an unresolved V gene, and the others are unexplained. This sample holds some 160,000 clones; about three quarters were observed only once. The top ten hold more than 5% of the sample. Sequences were obtained from PBMCs. These receptors were collected from a man aged 35 to 55 in good health and CMV-seronegative.

The chain employs TRBV6-1 and TRBJ2-7, with D possibly being TRBD1 (6 bases). V dropped 0 bases and J dropped 2 bases, with 8 bases sitting between them. Germline V gene data show CDR1 as MNHNS and CDR2 as SASEGT. The CDR3 covers 14 residues. CDR3 DNA sequence: TGTGCCAGCAGTGAAGCGGGGGCCCCCTACGAGCAGTACTTC. The encoded protein is CASSEAGAPYEQYF.

The chain combines TRBV30 with TRBJ2-5; 12 bases match TRBD2. CDR1 is GTSNPN and CDR2 is SVGIG in the germline V gene (reference sequence). The V and J ends lost 2 bases and 3 bases, in that order; junction bases with no gene match: 13. The CDR3 is 18 amino acids. The CDR3 DNA reads TGTGCCTGGAGTACCGGGGTATGGGCTAGCGGGAGGGAAGAGACCCAGTACTTC. Translation gives CAWSTGVWASGREETQYF. Full variable domain (outside the CDR3, taken from reference TRBV30 and TRBJ2-5): SQTIHQWPATLVQPVGSPLSLECTVEGTSNPNLYWYRQAAGRGLQLLFYSVGIGQISSEVPQNLSASRPQDRQFILSSKKLLLSDSGFYLCAWSTGVWASGREETQYFGPGTRLLVL.

V and J are TRBV7-9 and TRBJ2-1; 14 nucleotides agree with TRBD2. Germline V CDR1 and CDR2: SEHNR, FQNEAQ (reference sequence). The V segment lost 5 bases and the J segment 3 bases; nucleotides outside the gene matches: 6. The CDR3 loop spans 17 amino acids. The CDR3 loop is CASSPRLAGGLYNEQFF. CDR3 nucleotide sequence: TGTGCCAGCAGCCCGCGACTAGCGGGGGGGCTCTACAATGAGCAGTTCTTC.

The chain links TRBV4-3 to TRBJ2-7, with D perhaps matching TRBD1 (5 bases). With 0 bases removed from V and 2 bases from J, the gap between germline ends came to 8 bases. The CDR3 extends over 14 amino acids. Germline-derived CDR1 and CDR2 are LGHNA and YSLEER. CDR3 protein: CASSQEKGPYEQYF. The CDR3 bases are TGCGCCAGCAGCCAAGAGAAGGGGCCCTACGAGCAGTACTTC.

V usage is TRBV2 and J usage is TRBJ2-2; 8 bases map to TRBD1. V lost 7 bases, J lost 0 bases, and 7 bases stayed unmatched. The CDR3 runs to 16 residues. Germline CDR1 is SNHLY and CDR2 is FYNNEI. CDR3 in DNA: TGTGCCAGCAACCAGGACAGGGCCGCGAACACCGGGGAGCTGTTTTTT. Translating gives CASNQDRAANTGELFF.

This clone was counted between two and nine times. In DNA form, the CDR3 reads TGTGCCAGAAGCTTGGTCGTGCTGTTTTTT. It translates to CARSLVVLFF. The chain has TRBV5-3 and TRBJ1-4; D remains ambiguous. TRBV5-3 is filed as an ORF, its function uncertain. CDR3 size: 10 residues. The ends were cut back, 0 bases at V and 14 bases at J, with 5 bases in the middle.

J is TRBJ2-1 and V is TRBV5-1; 9 bases line up with TRBD1. J lost 1 base, V lost 3 bases, and 2 bases had no gene match. Germline CDR1 reads SGHRS; CDR2 reads YFSETQ. The length of the CDR3 is 15 residues. CDR3 sequence: CASSSGQGSYNEQFF. The CDR3 nucleotides are TGCGCCAGCAGCTCGGGACAGGGTTCCTACAATGAGCAGTTCTTC.

The chain has TRBV7-2 and TRBJ2-3; D may be TRBD1 (6 bases). Trimming left V 1 base short and J 6 bases short, with 8 bases between. The CDR3 extends over 13 amino acids. Germline V gives CDR1 SGHTA, CDR2 FQGNSA. CDR3 bases: TGTGCCAGCAGCTTAGGGGGGCTGGATACGCAGTATTTT. It specifies CASSLGGLDTQYF.

V usage is TRBV5-1 and J usage is TRBJ2-5; 9 nucleotides agree with TRBD1. The germline gives CDR1 SGHRS, CDR2 YFSETQ. CDR3 length: 15 residues. Trimming removed 0 bases from V and 3 bases from J; junction bases left unmatched: 3. Here the CDR3 DNA reads TGCGCCAGCAGCTTGGCCACAGGGGGCGAAGAGACCCAGTACTTC. Its translation is CASSLATGGEETQYF.

This chain links TRBV27 with TRBJ2-1, with D tentatively TRBD1 (5 bases). CDR3 length: 16 amino acids. Trimming left V 6 bases short and J 1 base short, with 16 bases between. Germline loops: CDR1 MNHEY, CDR2 SMNVEV (reference sequence). The DNA for the CDR3 is TGTGCCAGCAGCGACCGACAGAGCTTATCCTACAATGAGCAGTTCTTC. Its protein product is CASSDRQSLSYNEQFF.

This clone came up once. This chain uses TRBV25-1 with TRBJ2-1; 11 bases map to TRBD2. The CDR3 has 18 amino acids. After removal of 3 bases from V and 8 bases from J, the junction contained 15 bases not matched to a gene. CDR1 and CDR2 from the germline V gene are MGHDK and SYGVNS. CDR3 coding DNA: TGTGCCAGCAGTGAGCCCCTAGCGGGAGGACCAATCGGCGATGAGCAGTTCTTC. Protein: CASSEPLAGGPIGDEQFF. The complete variable domain, with remaining parts taken from reference TRBV25-1 and TRBJ2-1, reads EADIYQTPRYLVIGTGKKITLECSQTMGHDKMYWYQQDPGMELHLIHYSYGVNSTEKGDLSSESTVSRIRTEHFPLTLESARPSHTSQYLCASSEPLAGGPIGDEQFFGPGTRLTVL.

Of note for this clone: The same CDR3 also results from other DNA sequences found in this sample. The genes are TRBV4-3 and TRBJ2-7; TRBD1 matches 9 bases. The CDR3 contains 14 residues. The V gene end was trimmed by 3 bases and the J gene end by 0 bases; junction bases not matched to a gene: 0. Germline V CDR1 and CDR2: LGHNA, YSLEER. The CDR3, as DNA: TGCGCCAGCAGCCAGGGACAGGGCTCCTACGAGCAGTACTTC. It translates to CASSQGQGSYEQYF.

This clone was seen once. The rearrangement uses TRBV2 and TRBJ1-2; a possible D gene is TRBD1 (5 bases). CDR1 SNHLY and CDR2 FYNNEI come from the germline V gene. The CDR3 length is 12 residues. V lost 5 bases and J 3 bases, leaving 7 bases between the germline ends. This chain's CDR3 is CASSPGDYGYTF. Written as DNA, the CDR3 is TGTGCCAGCAGTCCGGGGGACTATGGCTACACCTTC.